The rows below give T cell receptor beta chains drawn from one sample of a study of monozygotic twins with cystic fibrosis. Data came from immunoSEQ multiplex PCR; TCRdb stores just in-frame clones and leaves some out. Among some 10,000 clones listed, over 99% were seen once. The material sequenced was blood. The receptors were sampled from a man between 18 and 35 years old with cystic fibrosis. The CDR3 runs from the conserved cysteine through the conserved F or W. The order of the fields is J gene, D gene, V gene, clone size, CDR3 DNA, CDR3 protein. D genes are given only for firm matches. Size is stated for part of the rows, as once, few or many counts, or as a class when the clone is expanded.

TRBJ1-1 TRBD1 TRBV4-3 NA TGCGCCAGCAGCCAATACAGGGGCTGGGTCACTGAAGCTTTCTTT CASSQYRGWVTEAFF
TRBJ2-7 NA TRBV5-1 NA TGCGCCAGCAGTGGTGGGGTCGGTGGTTACGAGCAGTACTTC CASSGGVGGYEQYF
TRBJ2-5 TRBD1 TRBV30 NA TGTGCCTGGAGTGTACTAAGGGGGCTCGAGACCCAGTACTTC CAWSVLRGLETQYF
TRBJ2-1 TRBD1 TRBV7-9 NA TGTGCCAGCAGCTCTACGGACAGGAGCTCCTACAATGAGCAGTTCTTC CASSSTDRSSYNEQFF
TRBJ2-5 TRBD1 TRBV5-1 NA TGCGCCAGCAGCACTCGGACAGGGGGGGAGACCCAGTACTTC CASSTRTGGETQYF
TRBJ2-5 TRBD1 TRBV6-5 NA TGTGCCAGCAGTCAACAGGGGGCGCGGGAGACCCAGTACTTC CASSQQGARETQYF
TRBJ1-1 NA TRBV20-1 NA TGCAGTGCAAGGGACTTTGAAGCTTTCTTT CSARDFEAFF
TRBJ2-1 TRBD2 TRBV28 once TGTGCCAGCAGTTTTACTAGCGGGAGGAATGAGCAGTTCTTC CASSFTSGRNEQFF
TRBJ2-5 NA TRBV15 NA TGTGCCACCAGCAGAGTCAGAGAGACCCAGTACTTC CATSRVRETQYF
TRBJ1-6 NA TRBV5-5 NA TGTGCCAGTCCCGAGGGGCCAGGGCAAGGAAATTCACCCCTCCACTTT CASPEGPGQGNSPLHF
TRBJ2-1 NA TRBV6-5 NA TGTGCCAGCAGTATTCGCGGGGGCCCCAATGAGCAGTTCTTC CASSIRGGPNEQFF
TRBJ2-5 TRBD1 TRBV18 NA TGTGCCAGCTCACCCCTCCCAGTGGGACAGGGGGTTCAAGAGACCCAGTACTTC CASSPLPVGQGVQETQYF
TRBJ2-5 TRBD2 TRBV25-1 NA TGTGCCAGCAGTGTAGCGGGAGGGTTAGAGACCCAGTACTTC CASSVAGGLETQYF
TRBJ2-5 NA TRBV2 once TGTGCCAGCAGTGAATGGGGGCAGGGCGGGGAGACCCAGTACTTC CASSEWGQGGETQYF
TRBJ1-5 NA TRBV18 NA TGTGCCAGCTCAACCGGGACGGGGAATCAGCCCCAGCATTTT CASSTGTGNQPQHF
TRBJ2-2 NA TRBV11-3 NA TGTGCCAGCAGCCCCGGTGCCGGGACGGGAAAGAACACCGGGGAGCTGTTTTTT CASSPGAGTGKNTGELFF
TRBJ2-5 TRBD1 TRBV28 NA TGTGCCAGCAGCCATGGGACAGAGGAGACCCAGTACTTC CASSHGTEETQYF
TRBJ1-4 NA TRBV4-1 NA TGCGCCAGCAGCCAACCGACTCGATGGACGGCACGTAATGAAAAACTGTTTTTT CASSQPTRWTARNEKLFF
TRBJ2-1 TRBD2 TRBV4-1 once TGCGCCAGCAGCCCCAAAGCGGGAGCCTTCTTGGGGGAGCAGTTCTTC CASSPKAGAFLGEQFF
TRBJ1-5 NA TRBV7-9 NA TGTGCCAGCAGCTTACGTGAAGGGGATCAGCCCCAGCATTTT CASSLREGDQPQHF
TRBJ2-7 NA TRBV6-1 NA TGTGCCATCGCAACGGACAGTTTCACCTACGAGCAGTACTTC CAIATDSFTYEQYF
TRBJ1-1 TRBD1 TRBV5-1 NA TGCGCCAGCAGATGGGACAGTGTTGACACTGAAGCTTTCTTT CASRWDSVDTEAFF
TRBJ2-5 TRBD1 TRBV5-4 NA TGTGCCAGCAGCGTGGGACAGGTTAAGGAGACCCAGTACTTC CASSVGQVKETQYF
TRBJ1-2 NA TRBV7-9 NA TGTGCCAGCAGCTTAGATGAGAATGGCTACACCTTC CASSLDENGYTF
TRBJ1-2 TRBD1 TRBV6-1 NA TGTGCCAGCAGTGAAGCGCCTACAGGGGTGAACTATGGCTACACCTTC CASSEAPTGVNYGYTF
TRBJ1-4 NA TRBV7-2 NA TGTGCCAGCAGCTTCTCTCCAGGGGCGGATGAAAAACTGTTTTTT CASSFSPGADEKLFF
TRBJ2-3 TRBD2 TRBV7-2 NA TGTGCCAGCAGCTCGGCAGCCGGGCTAGCGGGCCTAGATACGCAGTATTTT CASSSAAGLAGLDTQYF
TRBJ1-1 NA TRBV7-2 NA TGTGCCAGCAGCTTATTTACAGGATCGAACACTGAAGCTTTCTTT CASSLFTGSNTEAFF
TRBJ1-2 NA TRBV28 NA TGTGCCAGCAGTTCGCGGCAAGGACAGCTACCCTATGGCTACACCTTC CASSSRQGQLPYGYTF
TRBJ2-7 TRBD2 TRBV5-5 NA TGTGCCAGCACCCCTCACGGGACTAGCGGGAGGTACGAGCAGTACTTC CASTPHGTSGRYEQYF
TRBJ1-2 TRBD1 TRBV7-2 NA TGTGCCAGCAGCTCTGATCCCGGGACAGGGGCCTACACCTTC CASSSDPGTGAYTF
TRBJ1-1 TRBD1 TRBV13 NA TGTGCCAGCAGCACCGGACAGGGGAGTAATGAAGCTTTCTTT CASSTGQGSNEAFF
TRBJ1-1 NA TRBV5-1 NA TGCGCCAGCAGCTTGGCTGGGAGTCGAGGAGCTTTCTTT CASSLAGSRGAFF
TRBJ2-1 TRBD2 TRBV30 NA TGTGCCTGGAGTCTCGGAGCGGGGGGCCAAAATGAGCAGTTCTTC CAWSLGAGGQNEQFF
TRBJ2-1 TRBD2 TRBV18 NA TGTGCCAGCTCACCTAGCGGGGGAGAGCAGTTCTTC CASSPSGGEQFF
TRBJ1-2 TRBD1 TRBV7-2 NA TGTGCCAGCGCTGAAACCGGGACAGGAAATGGCTACACCTTC CASAETGTGNGYTF
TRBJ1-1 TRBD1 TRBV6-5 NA TGTGCCAGCAGTTACTCGGGACAGATGAACACTGAAGCTTTCTTT CASSYSGQMNTEAFF
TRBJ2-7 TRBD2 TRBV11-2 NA TGTGCCAGCAGCCGGACTAGCGGACCTCCCTACGAGCAGTACTTC CASSRTSGPPYEQYF
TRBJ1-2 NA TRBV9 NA TGTGCCAGCAGCGTAGACAGGACAGCGAGTGGCTACACCTTC CASSVDRTASGYTF
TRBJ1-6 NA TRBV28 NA TGTGCCAGCAGTTTCGGCAGCTCCTATAATTCACCCCTCCACTTT CASSFGSSYNSPLHF
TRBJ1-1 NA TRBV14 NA TGTGCCAGCAGCCAAGGGACAGACTATACCAGAGCTTTCTTT CASSQGTDYTRAFF
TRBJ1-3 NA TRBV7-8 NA TGTGCCAGCAGCCCCGGATTGAGATACGACTCTGGAAACACCATATATTTT CASSPGLRYDSGNTIYF
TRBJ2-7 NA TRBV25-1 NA TGTGCCAGCAGTGAATCACAGCCAGGGTCCTACGAGCAGTACTTC CASSESQPGSYEQYF
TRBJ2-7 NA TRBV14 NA TGTGCCAGCAGCCTCACTAGCTACGAGCAGTACTTC CASSLTSYEQYF
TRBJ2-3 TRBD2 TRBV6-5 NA TGTGCCAGCAGTTATCTGCTAGCGGGGGTAGTGGATACGCAGTATTTT CASSYLLAGVVDTQYF
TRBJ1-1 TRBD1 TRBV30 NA TGTGCCTGGAGTGGTGAGAGACAGGGGCAGGGTTTCTTT CAWSGERQGQGFF